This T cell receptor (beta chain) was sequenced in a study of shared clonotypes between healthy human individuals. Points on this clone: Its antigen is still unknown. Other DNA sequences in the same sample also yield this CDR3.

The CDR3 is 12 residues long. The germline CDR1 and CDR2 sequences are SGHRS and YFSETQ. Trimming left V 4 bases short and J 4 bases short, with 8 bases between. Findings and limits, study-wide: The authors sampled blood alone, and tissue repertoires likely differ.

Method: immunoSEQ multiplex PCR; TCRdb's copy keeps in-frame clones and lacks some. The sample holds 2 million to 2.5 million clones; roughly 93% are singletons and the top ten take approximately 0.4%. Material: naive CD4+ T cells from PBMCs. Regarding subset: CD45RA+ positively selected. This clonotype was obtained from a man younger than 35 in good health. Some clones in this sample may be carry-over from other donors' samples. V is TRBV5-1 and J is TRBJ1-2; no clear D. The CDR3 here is CASSPGGYGYTF. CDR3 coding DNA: TGCGCCAGCAGCCCAGGAGGCTATGGCTACACCTTC.